Presented here are 14 T cell receptor beta chains from one specimen sequenced in a study of long-term antiretroviral therapy in people with HIV. Run at survey level, the immunoSEQ assay was version v3.0. Using immunoSEQ multiplex PCR, the repertoire was profiled, and TCRdb retains in-frame clones only, with some absent. Of some 20,000 clones listed, 80% are singletons. This specimen consisted of unsorted PBMCs, obtained 2.9 years after starting antiretroviral therapy. The receptors come from a woman in her thirties with HIV.

This chain joins TRBV15 and TRBJ1-5; possibly TRBD1 for D (5 bases). V lost 5 bases and J 0 bases, leaving 20 bases between the germline ends. Germline CDR1 is LNHNV and CDR2 is YYDKDF (reference sequence). CDR3 length: 18 residues. In DNA form, the CDR3 reads TGTGCCACCAGCGGGGGGAGAACAGGCTTTCATAGCAATCAGCCCCAGCATTTT. Translation: CATSGGRTGFHSNQPQHF. The full variable domain, rest sourced from reference TRBV15 and TRBJ1-5, is DAMVIQNPRYQVTQFGKPVTLSCSQTLNHNVMYWYQQKSSQAPKLLFHYYDKDFNNEADTPDNFQSRRPNTSFCFLDIRSPGLGDTAMYLCATSGGRTGFHSNQPQHFGDGTRLSIL.

This clone has only a few counts. The CDR3 here is CASSPRQGAGGYTF. Written as DNA, the CDR3 is TGTGCCAGCAGTCCCCGACAGGGGGCGGGTGGCTACACCTTC. V and J are TRBV6-1 and TRBJ1-2, with 10 positions matching TRBD1. The CDR3 contains 14 residues. With 5 bases clipped from V and 7 bases from J, the junction kept 7 bases outside the gene matches. Germline V gene sequence: CDR1 MNHNS, CDR2 SASEGT.

This rearrangement joins TRBV19 to TRBJ1-5; no definite D call. The V and J ends lost 8 bases and 0 bases respectively, with 14 bases between them. The CDR3 loop spans 15 amino acids. CDR1 is LNHDA, CDR2 SQIVND, per germline (reference sequence). As DNA, the CDR3 is TGTGCCAGTCGGTTGGGAGCCTATAGCAATCAGCCCCAGCATTTT. This sequence encodes CASRLGAYSNQPQHF.

This chain uses TRBV11-2 with TRBJ2-7; D is ambiguous. CDR3 length: 11 residues. V shed 5 bases and J shed 4 bases, with 6 bases lying between them. Germline loops: CDR1 SGHAT, CDR2 FQNNGV. The CDR3 DNA follows: TGTGCCAGCAGCCCAGCGTACGAGCAGTACTTC. This codes for CASSPAYEQYF.

The rearrangement uses TRBV4-1 and TRBJ1-2; D perhaps matches TRBD1 (5 bases). CDR1 MGHRA and CDR2 YSYEKL come from the germline V gene. The V and J ends lost 1 base and 3 bases respectively, with 12 bases between them. The CDR3 has 15 amino acids. CDR3 in amino acids: CASSQGRGMDYGYTF. As DNA, the CDR3 is TGCGCCAGCAGCCAAGGGAGGGGAATGGACTATGGCTACACCTTC.

The chain joins TRBV11-3 to TRBJ2-7; 7 bases are shared with TRBD1. The CDR3 extends over 16 amino acids. Per germline, CDR1 SGHNT and CDR2 YENEEA. Trimming at V came to 3 bases and at J to 4 bases, leaving 12 bases not matched to a gene. The CDR3 loop is CASSLGQTLNLYEQYV. DNA for the CDR3: TGTGCCAGCAGCTTGGGACAGACCCTTAATCTATACGAGCAGTACGTC.

This chain uses TRBV5-1 with TRBJ1-3; D gene uncertain. Germline loops: CDR1 SGHRS, CDR2 YFSETQ. V was clipped by 4 bases and J by 4 bases, with 12 bases between them. The length of the CDR3 is 14 residues. For the CDR3, the DNA is TGCGCCAGCAGCCGAGAGACGGTAGGAAACACCATATATTTT. Its protein is CASSRETVGNTIYF.

This chain uses TRBV6-5 with TRBJ2-2; 7 bases are shared with TRBD1. The CDR3 length is 15 residues. Germline lookup yields CDR1 MNHEY and CDR2 SVGAGI. The J segment lost 6 bases and the V segment lost 5 bases, leaving 9 bases of the junction unmatched. Written as DNA, the CDR3 is TGTGCCAGCAGTCCAAATCCGGGACAGCCCGGGGAGCTGTTTTTT. Its protein is CASSPNPGQPGELFF.

The gene calls are TRBV5-1 and TRBJ1-4; no clear D gene. The V end lost 4 bases, the J end lost 7 bases, and 14 bases lay between the germline ends. The CDR3 is made up of 14 amino acids. Germline loops: CDR1 SGHRS, CDR2 YFSETQ. CDR3 region: CASSPRHLGEKLFF. In nucleotides, the CDR3 is TGCGCCAGCAGCCCCCGGCACTTGGGTGAAAAACTGTTTTTT.

This clone has only a few counts. The V call is TRBV9, the J call TRBJ1-3; 9 positions agree with TRBD1. There are 14 residues in the CDR3. Germline CDR1 SGDLS, CDR2 YYNGEE. The junction had 3 bases not matched to a gene; V was cut back by 2 bases and J by 6 bases. The CDR3 DNA reads TGTGCCAGCAGCGTTGGGACAGGGATAAACACCATATATTTT. Protein sequence: CASSVGTGINTIYF. Complete variable domain (other parts from reference TRBV9 and TRBJ1-3): DSGVTQTPKHLITATGQRVTLRCSPRSGDLSVYWYQQSLDQGLQFLIQYYNGEERAKGNILERFSAQQFPDLHSELNLSSLELGDSALYFCASSVGTGINTIYFGEGSWLTVV.

This clone showed up just once. This chain connects TRBV12-5 to TRBJ2-1; D is unresolved. CDR1 and CDR2 from the germline V gene are LGHNT and FRNRAP. Trimming took off 7 bases at V and 12 bases at J, with 13 bases between the two ends. CDR3 length: 11 amino acids. CDR3 DNA: TGTGCTAGTGAGGGCTCCTTGGGGCAGTTCTTC. As protein: CASEGSLGQFF.

The rearrangement uses TRBV29-1 and TRBJ2-1; D may be TRBD1 (5 bases). V gave up 5 bases and J gave up 7 bases, with 15 bases separating them. The CDR3 sequence is 13 residues long. Germline V gene lookup returns CDR1 SQVTM and CDR2 ANQGSEA. The DNA of the CDR3 is TGCAGCGTTAGAGAAGGGGTCATAAATGAGCAGTTCTTC. It encodes CSVREGVINEQFF.

J is TRBJ1-1 and V is TRBV9, with D possibly TRBD1 on 5 matching bases. V lost 0 bases to trimming and J lost 9 bases, with 12 bases between them. The CDR3 sequence is 13 residues long. CDR1 is SGDLS and CDR2 is YYNGEE in the germline V gene. CDR3 sequence reads: CASSVGQGLQAFF. The CDR3, as DNA: TGTGCCAGCAGCGTAGGGCAGGGACTTCAAGCTTTCTTT.

This clone was seen a handful of times. The J gene is TRBJ2-2, the V gene TRBV27; unclear D gene. The CDR3 totals 11 residues. The germline V gene has CDR1 MNHEY and CDR2 SMNVEV (reference sequence). Trimming took 8 bases from V and 6 from J, leaving 7 bases between them. The CDR3 here is CASVNAGELFF. CDR3 nucleotide sequence: TGTGCCAGCGTTAACGCCGGGGAGCTGTTTTTT.